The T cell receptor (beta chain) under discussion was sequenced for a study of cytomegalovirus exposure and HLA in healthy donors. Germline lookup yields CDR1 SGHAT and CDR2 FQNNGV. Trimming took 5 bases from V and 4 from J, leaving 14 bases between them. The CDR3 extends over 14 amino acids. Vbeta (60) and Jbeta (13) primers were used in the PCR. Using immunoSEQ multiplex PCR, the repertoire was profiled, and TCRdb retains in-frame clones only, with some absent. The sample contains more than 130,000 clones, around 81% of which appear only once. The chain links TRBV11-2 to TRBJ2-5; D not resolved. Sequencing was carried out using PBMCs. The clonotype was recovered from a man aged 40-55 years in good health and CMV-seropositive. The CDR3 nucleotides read TGTGCCAGCAGCCCCGGCAGGTACCTAGAGACCCAGTACTTC. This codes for CASSPGRYLETQYF.